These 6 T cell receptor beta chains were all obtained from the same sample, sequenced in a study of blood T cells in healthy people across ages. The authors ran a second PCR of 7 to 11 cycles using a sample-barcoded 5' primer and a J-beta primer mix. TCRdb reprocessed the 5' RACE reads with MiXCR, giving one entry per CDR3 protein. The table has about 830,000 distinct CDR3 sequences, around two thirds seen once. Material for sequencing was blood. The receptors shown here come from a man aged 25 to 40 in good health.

CDR3 nucleotide sequence: TGCGCCAGCAGCCCCTCGGGAGGCTACTCCGAGCAGTACTTC. Residues: CASSPSGGYSEQYF. The chain carries TRBV4-3 and TRBJ2-7; 7 nucleotides line up with TRBD2. With 4 bases clipped from V and 6 bases from J, the junction kept 9 bases outside the gene matches. The CDR3 spans 14 residues. Germline V gene data show CDR1 as LGHNA and CDR2 as YSLEER.

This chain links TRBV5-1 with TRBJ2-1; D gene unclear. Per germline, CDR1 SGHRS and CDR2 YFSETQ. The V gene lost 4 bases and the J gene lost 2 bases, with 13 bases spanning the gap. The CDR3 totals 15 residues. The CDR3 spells CASSPDPTAYNEQFF. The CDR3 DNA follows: TGCGCCAGCAGCCCTGACCCGACGGCCTACAATGAGCAGTTCTTC.

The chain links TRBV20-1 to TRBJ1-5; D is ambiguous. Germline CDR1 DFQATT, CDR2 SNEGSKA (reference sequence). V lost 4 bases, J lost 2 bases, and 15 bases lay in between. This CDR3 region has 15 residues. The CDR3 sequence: CSAISPGNGNQPQHF. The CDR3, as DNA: TGCAGTGCTATTTCTCCAGGAAATGGCAATCAGCCCCAGCATTTT.

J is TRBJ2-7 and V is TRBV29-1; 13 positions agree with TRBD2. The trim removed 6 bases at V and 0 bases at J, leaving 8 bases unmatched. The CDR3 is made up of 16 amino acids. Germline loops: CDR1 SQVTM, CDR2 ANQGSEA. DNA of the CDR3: TGCAGCGTGGCCGGGACTAGCGGGATACGCTCCTACGAGCAGTACTTC. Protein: CSVAGTSGIRSYEQYF.

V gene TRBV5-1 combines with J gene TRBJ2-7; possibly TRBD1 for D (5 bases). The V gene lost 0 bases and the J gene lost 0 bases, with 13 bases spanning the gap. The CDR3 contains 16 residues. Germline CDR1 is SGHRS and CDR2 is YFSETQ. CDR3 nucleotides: TGCGCCAGCAGCTTGGCCCGGACATTCACCTCCTACGAGCAGTACTTC. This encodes CASSLARTFTSYEQYF.

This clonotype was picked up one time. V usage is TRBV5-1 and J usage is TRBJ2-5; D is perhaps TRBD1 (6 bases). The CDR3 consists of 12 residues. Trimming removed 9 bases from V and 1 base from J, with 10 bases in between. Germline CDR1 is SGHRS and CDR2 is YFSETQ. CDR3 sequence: CATSDSQETQYF. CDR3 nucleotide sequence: TGCGCCACCTCGGACAGCCAAGAGACCCAGTACTTC.